This T cell receptor (beta chain) was captured in a study of T cells in Graves' hyperthyroidism and ophthalmopathy. At least ten counts were recorded for this clonotype. Its antigen remains unidentified. The length of the CDR3 is 14 residues. V dropped 3 bases and J dropped 0 bases, with 8 bases sitting between them. RNA transcripts provided the source from which TCR beta CDR3 regions were amplified. The HTBI primer set drove a first-round RT-PCR of the TCR CDR3. TCRdb recomputed calls from the multiplex PCR reads with MiXCR, one row per CDR3 protein. The sample records about 420,000 distinct CDR3 sequences, 15% to 18% being singletons. The study, taken as a whole, reports: Within blood appeared most thyroid clonotypes that had expanded above 0.001.

The TCR sequence derives from a woman between 18 and 30 years old with Graves' hyperthyroidism. This chain uses TRBV12-3 or TRBV12-4 with TRBJ1-2; a possible D gene is TRBD1 (5 bases). What was sequenced was blood. DNA of the CDR3: TGTGCCAGCAGTTTGGGGGGGGCTAACTATGGCTACACCTTC. It is translated as CASSLGGANYGYTF.